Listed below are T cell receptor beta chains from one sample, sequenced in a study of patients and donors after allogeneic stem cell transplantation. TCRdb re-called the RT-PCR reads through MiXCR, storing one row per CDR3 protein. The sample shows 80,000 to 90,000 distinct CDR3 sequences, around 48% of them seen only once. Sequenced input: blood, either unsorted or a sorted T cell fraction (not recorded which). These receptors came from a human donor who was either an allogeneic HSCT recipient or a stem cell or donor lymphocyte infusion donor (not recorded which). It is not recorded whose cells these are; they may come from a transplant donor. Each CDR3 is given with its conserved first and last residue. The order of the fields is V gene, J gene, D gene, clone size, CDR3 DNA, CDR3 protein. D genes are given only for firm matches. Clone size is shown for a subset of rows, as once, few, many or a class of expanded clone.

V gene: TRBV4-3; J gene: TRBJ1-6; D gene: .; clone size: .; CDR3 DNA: TGCGCCAGCAGCCAAGATGGGCCCCTCCACTTT; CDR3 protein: CASSQDGPLHF
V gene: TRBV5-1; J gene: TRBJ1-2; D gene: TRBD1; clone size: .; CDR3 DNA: TGCGCCAGCAGCCTAGAAGGGGGCTCCCCCTACTATGGCTACACCTTC; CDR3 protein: CASSLEGGSPYYGYTF
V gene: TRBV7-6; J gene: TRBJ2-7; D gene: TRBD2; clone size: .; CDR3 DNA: TGTGCCAGCAGCCAAGGGACTAGCGGGGGCTCAATTTGGTACGAGCAGTACTTC; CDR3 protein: CASSQGTSGGSIWYEQYF
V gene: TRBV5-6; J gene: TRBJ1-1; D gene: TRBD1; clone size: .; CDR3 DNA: TGTGCCAGCAGCTTCGGACAGGGGTCAGGCTTCACTGAAGCTTTCTTT; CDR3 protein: CASSFGQGSGFTEAFF
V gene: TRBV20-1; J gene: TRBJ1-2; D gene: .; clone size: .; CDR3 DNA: TGCAGTGCTTTTCCGCTGAGTGGCTACACCTTC; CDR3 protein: CSAFPLSGYTF
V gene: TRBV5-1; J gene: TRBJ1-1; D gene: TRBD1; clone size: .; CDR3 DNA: TGCGCCAGCAGCTTGGAGTCAGGGGGAAGCACTGAAGCTTTCTTT; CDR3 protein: CASSLESGGSTEAFF
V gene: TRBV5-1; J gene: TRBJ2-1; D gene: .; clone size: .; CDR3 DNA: TGCGCCAGCAGCTTGAGCCTAGGCGGATACAATGAGCAGTTCTTC; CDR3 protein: CASSLSLGGYNEQFF
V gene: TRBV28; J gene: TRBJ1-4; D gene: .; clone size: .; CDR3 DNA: TGTGCCAGCAGTCGCTTTAATGAAAAACTGTTTTTT; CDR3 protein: CASSRFNEKLFF
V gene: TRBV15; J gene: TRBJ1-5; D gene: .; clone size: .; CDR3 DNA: TGTGCCACCAGCTTAGAACTGTATAGCAATCAGCCCCAGCATTTT; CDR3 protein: CATSLELYSNQPQHF
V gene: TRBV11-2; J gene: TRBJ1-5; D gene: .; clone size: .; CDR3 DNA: TGTGCCAGCAGCTTAGTGGGCCCAAATCAGCCCCAGCATTTT; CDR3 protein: CASSLVGPNQPQHF
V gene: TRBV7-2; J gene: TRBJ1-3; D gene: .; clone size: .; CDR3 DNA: TGTGCCAGCAGCTTAAGGGGCGGGGGATTAGCTGGAAACACCATATATTTT; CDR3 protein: CASSLRGGGLAGNTIYF
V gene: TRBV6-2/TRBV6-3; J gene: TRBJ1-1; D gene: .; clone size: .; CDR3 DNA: TGTGCCAGCAGCCGGGGATATGCCCCTGACACTGAAGCTTTCTTT; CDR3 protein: CASSRGYAPDTEAFF
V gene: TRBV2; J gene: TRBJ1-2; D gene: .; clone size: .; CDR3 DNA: TGTGCCAGCAATGGGGAGAATGGCTACACCTTC; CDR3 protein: CASNGENGYTF
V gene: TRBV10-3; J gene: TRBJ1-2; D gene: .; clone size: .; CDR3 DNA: TGTGCCATACTAGACCCGGGACACGGTAACTATGGCTACACCTTC; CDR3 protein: CAILDPGHGNYGYTF
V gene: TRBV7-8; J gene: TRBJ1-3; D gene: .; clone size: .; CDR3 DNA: TGTGCCAGCAGCTCGTGGCGAAACACCATATATTTT; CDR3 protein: CASSSWRNTIYF
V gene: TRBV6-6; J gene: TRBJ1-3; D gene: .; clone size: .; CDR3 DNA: TGTGCCAGCACCCCTCGGAACACCATATATTTT; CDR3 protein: CASTPRNTIYF
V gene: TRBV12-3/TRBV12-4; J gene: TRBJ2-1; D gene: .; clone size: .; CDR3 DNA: TGTGCCAGCAGTTTAGCCCTCCAGCCCCATGAGCAGTTCTTC; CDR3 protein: CASSLALQPHEQFF
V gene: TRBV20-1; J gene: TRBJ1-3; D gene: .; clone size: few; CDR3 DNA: TGCAGTGCACCGTGGGACTCTGGAAACACCATATATTTT; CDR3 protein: CSAPWDSGNTIYF
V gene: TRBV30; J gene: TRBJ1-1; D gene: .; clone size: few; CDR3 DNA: TGTGCCTGGAGTGTAACCCTGAACACTGAAGCTTTCTTT; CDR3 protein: CAWSVTLNTEAFF
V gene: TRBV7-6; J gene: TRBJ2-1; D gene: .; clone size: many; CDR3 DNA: TGTGCCAGCAGCTTAGGGCTAGGGAATGAGCAGTTCTTC; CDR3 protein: CASSLGLGNEQFF
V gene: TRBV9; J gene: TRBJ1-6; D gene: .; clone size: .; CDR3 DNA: TGTGCCAGCAGCGTAGGGACAGATTCACCCCTCCACTTT; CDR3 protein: CASSVGTDSPLHF
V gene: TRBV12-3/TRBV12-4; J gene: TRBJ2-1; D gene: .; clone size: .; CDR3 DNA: TGTGCCAGCAGTTTCAGGGCGGGATTAGTAAATGAGCAGTTCTTC; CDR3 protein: CASSFRAGLVNEQFF
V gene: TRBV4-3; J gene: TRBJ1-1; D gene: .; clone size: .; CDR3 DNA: TGCGCCAGCAGCCAAGACAGGGAGAACACTGAAGCTTTCTTT; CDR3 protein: CASSQDRENTEAFF
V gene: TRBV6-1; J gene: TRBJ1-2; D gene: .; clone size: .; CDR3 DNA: TGTGCCAGCAGTTACACCGGGACAATTAGCACCTTC; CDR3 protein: CASSYTGTISTF
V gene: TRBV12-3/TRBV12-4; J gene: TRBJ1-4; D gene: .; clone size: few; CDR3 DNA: TGTGCCAGCAGTCCGGCCGGGCTCGAACTGAGGGTTTTT; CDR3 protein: CASSPAGLELRVF
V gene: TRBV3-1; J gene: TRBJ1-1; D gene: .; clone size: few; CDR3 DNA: TGTGCCAGCAGCCTCGGGGAGGACACTGAAGCTTTCTTT; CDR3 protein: CASSLGEDTEAFF
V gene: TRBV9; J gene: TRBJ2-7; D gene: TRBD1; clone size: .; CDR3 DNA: TGTGCCAGCAGCCCAGCCCGGACAGGGGGCTCCTACGAGCAGTACTTC; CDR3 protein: CASSPARTGGSYEQYF
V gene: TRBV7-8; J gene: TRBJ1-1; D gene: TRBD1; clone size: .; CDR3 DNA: TGTGCCAGCAGGAAAACTCAGGGGGGAACTGAAGCTTTCTTT; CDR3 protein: CASRKTQGGTEAFF
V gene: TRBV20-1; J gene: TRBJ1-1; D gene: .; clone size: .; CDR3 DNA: TGCAGTGCTAGAGGACGGCCGAACACTGAAGCTTTCTTT; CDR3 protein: CSARGRPNTEAFF
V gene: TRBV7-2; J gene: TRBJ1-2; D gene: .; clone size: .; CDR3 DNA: TGTGCCAGCAGCTTAGATGTGAGAAAAACAGCCGATGGCTACACCTTC; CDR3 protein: CASSLDVRKTADGYTF
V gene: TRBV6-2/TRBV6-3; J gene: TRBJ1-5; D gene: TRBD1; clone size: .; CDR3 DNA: TGTGCCAGCAGTAATCTCGTTTCGGACAGGGGCAATCAGCCCCAGCATTTT; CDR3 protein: CASSNLVSDRGNQPQHF
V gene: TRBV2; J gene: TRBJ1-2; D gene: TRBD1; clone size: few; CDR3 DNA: TGTGCCAGTAGGACAGGGGACTATGGCTACACCTTC; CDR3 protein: CASRTGDYGYTF
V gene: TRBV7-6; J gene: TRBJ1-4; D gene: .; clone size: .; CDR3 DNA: TGTGCCAGCAGCTTAACCCCAGAAAAACTGTTTTTT; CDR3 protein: CASSLTPEKLFF
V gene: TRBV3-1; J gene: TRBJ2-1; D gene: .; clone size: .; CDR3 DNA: TGTGCCAGCAGCCTGAGGGTTTACTTTGAGCAGTTCTTC; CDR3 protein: CASSLRVYFEQFF
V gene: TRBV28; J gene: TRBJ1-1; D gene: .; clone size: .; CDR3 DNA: TGTGCCAGCACTAAACCCGGCGGGAACACTGAAGCTTTCTTT; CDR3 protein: CASTKPGGNTEAFF
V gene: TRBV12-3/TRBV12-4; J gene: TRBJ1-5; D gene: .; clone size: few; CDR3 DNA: TGTGCCAGCAGTTCGGTGGGCAATCAGCCCCAGCATTTT; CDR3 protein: CASSSVGNQPQHF
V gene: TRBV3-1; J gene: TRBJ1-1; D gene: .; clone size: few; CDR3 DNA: TGTGCCAGCAGAGCGACCGGGACCCTGAAAGACACTGAAGCTTTCTTT; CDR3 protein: CASRATGTLKDTEAFF
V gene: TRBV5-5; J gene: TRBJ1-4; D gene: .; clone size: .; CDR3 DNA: TGTGCCAGCAGCCTAGGTGGGGTTGGTGAAAAACTGTTTTTT; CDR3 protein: CASSLGGVGEKLFF
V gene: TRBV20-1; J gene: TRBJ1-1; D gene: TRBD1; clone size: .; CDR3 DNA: TGCAGTGCTCCTTCGACAGGGGCGCCCACTGAAGCTTTCTTT; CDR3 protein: CSAPSTGAPTEAFF
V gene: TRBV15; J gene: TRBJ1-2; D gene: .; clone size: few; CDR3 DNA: TGTGCCACCTCGAATCGGACAAACTACGGCGGCTACACCTTC; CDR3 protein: CATSNRTNYGGYTF
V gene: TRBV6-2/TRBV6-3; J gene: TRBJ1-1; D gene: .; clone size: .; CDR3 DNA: TGTGCCAGCAGTGACCATCCTCAGGGTTATCACACTGAAGCTTTCTTT; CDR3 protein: CASSDHPQGYHTEAFF
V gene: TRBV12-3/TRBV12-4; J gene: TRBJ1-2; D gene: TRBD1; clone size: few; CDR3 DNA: TGTGCCAGCAATAGACAGGGGATCAACTATGGCTACACCTTC; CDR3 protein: CASNRQGINYGYTF
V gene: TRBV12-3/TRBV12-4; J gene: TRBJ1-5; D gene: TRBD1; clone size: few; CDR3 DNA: TGTGCCAGCAGACATAGGACAGGGGAGTTGATGTTGGAGCCCCAGCATTTT; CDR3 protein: CASRHRTGELMLEPQHF
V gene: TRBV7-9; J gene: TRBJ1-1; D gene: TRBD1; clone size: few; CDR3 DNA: TGTGCCAGCAGCTTTCCGACCACCGGGACAGGGGTAACTGAAGCTTTCTTT; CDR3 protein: CASSFPTTGTGVTEAFF
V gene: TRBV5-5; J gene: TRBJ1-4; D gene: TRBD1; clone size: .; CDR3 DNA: TGTGCCAGCAGCTTGGCGGGGACAGAAAATGAAAAACTGTTTTTT; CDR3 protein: CASSLAGTENEKLFF
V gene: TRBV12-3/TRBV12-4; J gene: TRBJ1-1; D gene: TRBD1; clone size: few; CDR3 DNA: TGTGCCAGCAACAACGACAGGGGGAGTATTTTGAACACTGAAGCTTTCTTT; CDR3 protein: CASNNDRGSILNTEAFF
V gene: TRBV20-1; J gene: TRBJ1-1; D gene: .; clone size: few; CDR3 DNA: TGCAGTGCTAGAGAGCTTTTCTTT; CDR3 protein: CSARELFF
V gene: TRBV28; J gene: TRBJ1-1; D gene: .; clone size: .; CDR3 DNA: TGTGCCACCCTTCCGACTTTCGGTGAAGCTTTCTTT; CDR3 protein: CATLPTFGEAFF
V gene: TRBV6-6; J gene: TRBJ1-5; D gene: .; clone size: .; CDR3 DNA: TGTGCCAGCAGTTCGCCTGGGTGGGAGTATAGCAATCAGCCCCAGCATTTT; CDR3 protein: CASSSPGWEYSNQPQHF
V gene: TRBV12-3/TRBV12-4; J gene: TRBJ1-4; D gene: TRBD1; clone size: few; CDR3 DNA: TGTGCCAGCAGTTTGGAGGGACAGCCTAATGAAAAACTGTTTTTT; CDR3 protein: CASSLEGQPNEKLFF
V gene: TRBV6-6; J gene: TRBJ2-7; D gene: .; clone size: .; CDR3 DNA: TGTGCCAGCAGTTACGCGGGAACCGAGCAGTACTTC; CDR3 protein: CASSYAGTEQYF
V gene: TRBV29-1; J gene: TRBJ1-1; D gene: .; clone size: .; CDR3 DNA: TGCAGCGTTGGCGACGGCACTGAAGCTTTCTTT; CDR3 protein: CSVGDGTEAFF
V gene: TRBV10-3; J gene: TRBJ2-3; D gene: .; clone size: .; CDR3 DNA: TGTGCCACCGGACCGCGGGGCCCAGATACGCAGTATTTT; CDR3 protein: CATGPRGPDTQYF
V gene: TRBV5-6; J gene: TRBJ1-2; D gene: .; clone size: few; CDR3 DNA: TGTGCCGGATGGTACAGGGCTTCGGGCTACACCTTC; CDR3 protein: CAGWYRASGYTF
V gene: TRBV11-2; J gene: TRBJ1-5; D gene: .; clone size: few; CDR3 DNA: TGTGCCAGCAGCTTAGAGGGTTATAGCAATCAGCCCCAGCATTTT; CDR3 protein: CASSLEGYSNQPQHF
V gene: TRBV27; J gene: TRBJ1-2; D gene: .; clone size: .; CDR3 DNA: TGTGCCAGCAGTTTAAGTGGCACCCAGCCCCCCACTAACTATGGCTACACCTTC; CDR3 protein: CASSLSGTQPPTNYGYTF
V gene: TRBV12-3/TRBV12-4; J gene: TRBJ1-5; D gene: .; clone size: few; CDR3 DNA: TGTGCCAGCAGTTTAGGGGCGCAGGGTCAGCCCCAGCATTTT; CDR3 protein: CASSLGAQGQPQHF
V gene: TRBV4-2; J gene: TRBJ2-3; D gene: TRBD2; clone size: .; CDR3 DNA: TGTGCCAGCAGCCAAGGCGGGGCTAGCGGGAGTATGGATACGCAGTATTTT; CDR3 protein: CASSQGGASGSMDTQYF
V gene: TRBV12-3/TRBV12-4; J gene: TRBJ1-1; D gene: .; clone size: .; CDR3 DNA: TGTGCCAGCAGTTCGGGTTTAGTCGTTCCTGAAGCTTTCTTT; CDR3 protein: CASSSGLVVPEAFF
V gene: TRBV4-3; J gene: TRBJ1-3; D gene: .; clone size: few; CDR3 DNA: TGCGCCAGCAGCCCAGAACAGGGATCCCGGAACACCATATATTTT; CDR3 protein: CASSPEQGSRNTIYF